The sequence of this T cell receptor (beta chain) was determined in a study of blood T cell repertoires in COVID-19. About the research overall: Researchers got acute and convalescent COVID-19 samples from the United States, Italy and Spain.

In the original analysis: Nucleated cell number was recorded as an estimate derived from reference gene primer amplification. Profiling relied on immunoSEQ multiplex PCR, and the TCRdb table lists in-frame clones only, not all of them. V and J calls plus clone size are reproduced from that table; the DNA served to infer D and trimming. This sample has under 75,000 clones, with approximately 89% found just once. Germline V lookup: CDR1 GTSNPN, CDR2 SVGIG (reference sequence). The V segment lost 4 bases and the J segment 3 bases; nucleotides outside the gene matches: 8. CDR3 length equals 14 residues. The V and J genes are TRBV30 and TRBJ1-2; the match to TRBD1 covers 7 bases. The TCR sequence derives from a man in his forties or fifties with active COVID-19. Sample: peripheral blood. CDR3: CAWIRQGVDYGYTF. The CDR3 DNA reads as TGTGCCTGGATCCGACAGGGAGTAGACTATGGCTACACCTTC.